These T cell receptor beta chains were read from a single sample in a study of blood T cells in healthy people across ages. TCRdb analysed the 5' RACE reads with MiXCR anew, one entry per CDR3 protein. This sample has approximately 810,000 distinct CDR3 sequences, with around 36% found just once. The source material was blood. The receptors stem from a man between 18 and 29 years old in good health. Both conserved end residues are trimmed from each CDR3. The order of the fields is J gene, CDR3 length, V gene, D gene, CDR3 protein. The D gene is left open where the match is weak.

j_call: TRBJ2-5; cdr3_length: 14; v_call: TRBV7-9; d_call: NA; cdr3_aa: ASSLGAGAEQETQY
j_call: TRBJ2-3; cdr3_length: 14; v_call: TRBV15; d_call: TRBD2; cdr3_aa: ATSRPSGGSTDTQY
j_call: TRBJ1-1; cdr3_length: 12; v_call: TRBV5-1; d_call: NA; cdr3_aa: ASSLDTRNTEAF
j_call: TRBJ1-2; cdr3_length: 11; v_call: TRBV20-1; d_call: NA; cdr3_aa: SARVGKPYGYT
j_call: TRBJ2-3; cdr3_length: 12; v_call: TRBV12-3/TRBV12-4; d_call: TRBD2; cdr3_aa: ASIPGGGADTQY
j_call: TRBJ2-7; cdr3_length: 8; v_call: TRBV20-1; d_call: NA; cdr3_aa: SASPYEQY
j_call: TRBJ2-1; cdr3_length: 12; v_call: TRBV4-3; d_call: NA; cdr3_aa: ASSRELGVNEQF
j_call: TRBJ2-7; cdr3_length: 17; v_call: TRBV6-5; d_call: TRBD2; cdr3_aa: ASSYSKGGLVTSSYEQY
j_call: TRBJ2-2; cdr3_length: 13; v_call: TRBV6-5; d_call: NA; cdr3_aa: ASSYAGAGTGELF
j_call: TRBJ2-1; cdr3_length: 11; v_call: TRBV14; d_call: NA; cdr3_aa: ASSQGENNEQF
j_call: TRBJ1-2; cdr3_length: 11; v_call: TRBV6-5; d_call: NA; cdr3_aa: ASSPGQPGGYT
j_call: TRBJ2-7; cdr3_length: 11; v_call: TRBV6-5; d_call: NA; cdr3_aa: ASSPTPTYEQY
j_call: TRBJ1-5; cdr3_length: 11; v_call: TRBV2; d_call: NA; cdr3_aa: ASNRGGNQPQH
j_call: TRBJ2-1; cdr3_length: 15; v_call: TRBV12-3/TRBV12-4; d_call: TRBD1; cdr3_aa: ASSFRTGGDFENEQF
j_call: TRBJ1-2; cdr3_length: 10; v_call: TRBV7-9; d_call: NA; cdr3_aa: ASSFGGHGYT
j_call: TRBJ1-1; cdr3_length: 11; v_call: TRBV20-1; d_call: NA; cdr3_aa: SAPGLLNTEAF
j_call: TRBJ2-5; cdr3_length: 13; v_call: TRBV4-1; d_call: NA; cdr3_aa: ASSQVGGLQETQY
j_call: TRBJ1-1; cdr3_length: 13; v_call: TRBV12-3/TRBV12-4; d_call: NA; cdr3_aa: ASSELGRVNTEAF
j_call: TRBJ2-3; cdr3_length: 14; v_call: TRBV7-3; d_call: TRBD2; cdr3_aa: ASSSLAGGGVDTQY
j_call: TRBJ2-5; cdr3_length: 12; v_call: TRBV5-1; d_call: NA; cdr3_aa: ASSPVGRYNEQY
j_call: TRBJ2-3; cdr3_length: 13; v_call: TRBV5-5; d_call: TRBD2; cdr3_aa: ASRLTSGGGDTQY
j_call: NA; cdr3_length: 12; v_call: TRBV7-9; d_call: NA; cdr3_aa: ASSLEAGGETQY
j_call: TRBJ2-1; cdr3_length: 12; v_call: TRBV7-9; d_call: NA; cdr3_aa: ASSPEQGNNEQF